This T cell receptor (beta chain) was identified during a study of vaccination and CD4 T cells after COVID-19. The overall study: Either a CEFX pool, an HIV-1 Nef pool, or no peptide was added to control cultures.

The time point was: late sampling 161 to 241 days after vaccination in a few convalescent patients. As for treatment: roughly ten-day PBMC culture with coronavirus spike peptide pools or control peptides (ViraFEST assay). PBMCs, plated at roughly 2 million per well, were grown in the presence of 10 IU/ml IL-2 and around 10 ug/ml peptide pools. Trimming pared 3 bases from V and 8 bases from J, leaving 14 bases between. Germline V gives CDR1 DFQATT, CDR2 SNEGSKA (reference sequence). The CDR3 sequence is 14 residues long. This clonotype appeared a single time. Its target is unknown. Cultured CD4+ T cell DNA was sequenced using the Oncomine TCR Beta short-read assay. It was from cultured CD4+ T cells that genomic DNA was extracted. TCRdb analysed the PCR reads with MiXCR anew, one entry per CDR3 protein. Altogether around 20,000 distinct CDR3 sequences are present, about 40% being singletons, with the ten largest covering roughly 15%.

General study results and limits: Reactive clonotype counts went from median approximately 20 after infection to roughly 40 after vaccination, nonsignificantly.

The V gene is TRBV20-1, the J gene TRBJ1-6, with D unclear. The sequence derives from a human donor who had recovered from COVID-19. The source material was CD4+ T cells from blood, cultured in vitro, sampled about 7 months after SARS-CoV-2 vaccination. CDR3 sequence (DNA): TGCAGTGCTAGCGTGGGGTTAAGAGATTCACCCCTCCACTTT. It codes for CSASVGLRDSPLHF.